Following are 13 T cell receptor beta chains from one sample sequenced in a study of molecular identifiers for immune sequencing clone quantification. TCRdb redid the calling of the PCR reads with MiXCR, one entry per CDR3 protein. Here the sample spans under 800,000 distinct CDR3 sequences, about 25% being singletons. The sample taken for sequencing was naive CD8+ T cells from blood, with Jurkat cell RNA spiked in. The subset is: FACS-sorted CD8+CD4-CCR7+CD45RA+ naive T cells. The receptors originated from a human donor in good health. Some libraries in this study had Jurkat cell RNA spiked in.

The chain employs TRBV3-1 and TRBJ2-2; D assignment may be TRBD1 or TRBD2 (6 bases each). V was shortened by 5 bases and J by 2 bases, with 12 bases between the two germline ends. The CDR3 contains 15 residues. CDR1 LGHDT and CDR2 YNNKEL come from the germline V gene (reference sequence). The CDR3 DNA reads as TGTGCCAGCAGCAAACGGGGGCAAAACACCGGGGAGCTGTTTTTT. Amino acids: CASSKRGQNTGELFF.

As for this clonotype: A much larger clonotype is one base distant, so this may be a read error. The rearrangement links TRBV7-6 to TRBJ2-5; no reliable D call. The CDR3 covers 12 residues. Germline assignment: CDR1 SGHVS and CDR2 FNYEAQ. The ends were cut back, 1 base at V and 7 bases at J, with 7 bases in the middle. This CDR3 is CASSLVGVTQYF. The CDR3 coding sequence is TGTGCCAGCAGCTTAGTTGGTGTGACCCAGTACTTC.

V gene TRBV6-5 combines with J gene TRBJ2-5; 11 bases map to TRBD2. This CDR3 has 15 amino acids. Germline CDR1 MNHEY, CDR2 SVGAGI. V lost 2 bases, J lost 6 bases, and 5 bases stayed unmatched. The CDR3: CASSYAPSGGKTQYF. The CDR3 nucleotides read TGTGCCAGCAGTTACGCCCCTAGCGGGGGGAAGACCCAGTACTTC.

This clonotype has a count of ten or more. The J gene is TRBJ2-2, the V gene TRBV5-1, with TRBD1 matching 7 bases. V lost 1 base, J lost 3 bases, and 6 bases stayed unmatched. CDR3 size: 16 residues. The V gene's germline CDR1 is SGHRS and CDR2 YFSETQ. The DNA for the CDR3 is TGCGCCAGCAGCTTGTATCGACAGGGTTACACCGGGGAGCTGTTTTTT. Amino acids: CASSLYRQGYTGELFF.

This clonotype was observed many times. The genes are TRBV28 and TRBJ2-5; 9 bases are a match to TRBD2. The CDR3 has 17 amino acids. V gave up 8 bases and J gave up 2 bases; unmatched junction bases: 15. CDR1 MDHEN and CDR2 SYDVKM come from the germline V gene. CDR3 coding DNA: TGTGCCAGCTCCTCCTCCTGGGCGGCGGGGGGGCAAGAGACCCAGTACTTC. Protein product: CASSSSWAAGGQETQYF.

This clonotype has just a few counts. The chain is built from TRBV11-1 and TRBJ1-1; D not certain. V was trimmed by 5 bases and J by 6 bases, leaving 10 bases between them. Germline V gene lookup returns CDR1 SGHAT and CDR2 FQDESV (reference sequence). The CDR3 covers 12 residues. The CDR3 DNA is TGTGCCAGCAGCCCCATCATGCCTGAAGCTTTCTTT. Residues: CASSPIMPEAFF.

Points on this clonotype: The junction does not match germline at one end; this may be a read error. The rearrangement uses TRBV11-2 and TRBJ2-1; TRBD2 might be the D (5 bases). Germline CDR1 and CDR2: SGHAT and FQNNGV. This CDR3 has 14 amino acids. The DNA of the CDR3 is TGTGCCACCCCTGGAAGGAAGCCGGATGGGGAGCGGTTCTTC. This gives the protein CATPGRKPDGERFF.

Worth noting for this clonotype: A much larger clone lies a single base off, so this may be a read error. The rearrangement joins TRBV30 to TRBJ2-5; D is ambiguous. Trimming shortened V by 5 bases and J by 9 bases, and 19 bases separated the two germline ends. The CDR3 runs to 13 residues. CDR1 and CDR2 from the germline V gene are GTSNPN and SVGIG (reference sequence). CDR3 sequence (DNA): TGTGCCTGGTGGGCAGGCTTTGGTCGGCCCCAGTACTTC. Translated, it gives CAWWAGFGRPQYF.

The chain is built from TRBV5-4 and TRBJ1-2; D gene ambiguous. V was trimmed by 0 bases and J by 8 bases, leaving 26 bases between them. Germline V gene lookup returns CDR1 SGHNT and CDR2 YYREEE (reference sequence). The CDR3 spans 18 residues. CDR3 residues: CASSLAGLNTLTAGGYTF. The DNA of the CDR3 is TGTGCCAGCAGCTTGGCAGGACTAAATACCTTAACGGCGGGAGGCTACACCTTC.

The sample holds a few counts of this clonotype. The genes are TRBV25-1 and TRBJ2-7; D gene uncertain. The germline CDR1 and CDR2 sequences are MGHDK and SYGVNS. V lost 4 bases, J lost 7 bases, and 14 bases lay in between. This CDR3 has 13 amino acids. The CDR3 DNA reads TGTGCCAGCAGTGGCCCCCTGGGTTGGGAGCAGTACTTC. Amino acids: CASSGPLGWEQYF.

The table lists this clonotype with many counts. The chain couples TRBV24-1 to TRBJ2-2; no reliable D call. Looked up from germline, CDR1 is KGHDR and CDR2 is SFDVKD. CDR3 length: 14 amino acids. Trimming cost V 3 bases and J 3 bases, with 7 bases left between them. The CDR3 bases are TGTGCCACCAGTGATCCTGAACACACCGGGGAGCTGTTTTTT. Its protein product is CATSDPEHTGELFF.

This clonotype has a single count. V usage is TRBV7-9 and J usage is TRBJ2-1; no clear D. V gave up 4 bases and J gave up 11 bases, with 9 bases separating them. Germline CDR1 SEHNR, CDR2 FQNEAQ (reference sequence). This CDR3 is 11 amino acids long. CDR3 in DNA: TGTGCCAGCAGCTCGCTAGGTAAGCAGTTCTTC. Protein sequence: CASSSLGKQFF. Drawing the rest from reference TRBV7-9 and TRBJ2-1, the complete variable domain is DTGVSQNPRHKITKRGQNVTFRCDPISEHNRLYWYRQTLGQGPEFLTYFQNEAQLEKSRLLSDRFSAERPKGSFSTLEIQRTEQGDSAMYLCASSSLGKQFFGPGTRLTVL.

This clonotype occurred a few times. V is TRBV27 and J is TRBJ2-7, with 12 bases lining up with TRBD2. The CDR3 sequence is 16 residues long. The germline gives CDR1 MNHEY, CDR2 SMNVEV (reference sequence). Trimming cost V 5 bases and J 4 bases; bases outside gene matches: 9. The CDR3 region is CASSAGTSGWPYEQYF. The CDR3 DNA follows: TGTGCCAGCAGTGCCGGGACTAGCGGGTGGCCGTACGAGCAGTACTTC.